This TCR beta chain was identified during a study of blood T cell repertoires in COVID-19. Study information: Acute-phase and convalescent COVID-19 samples originated in the United States, Italy and Spain. PBMCs, B-cell-depleted T cells, or T cells provided the cDNA or gDNA that made up the material.

Enrolment of Seattle patients took place during active infection, and they were followed longitudinally. Per the authors' pipeline: Reference gene primer amplification in the assay estimated nucleated cell counts. Repertoires were generated with immunoSEQ multiplex PCR, while TCRdb's copy carries only in-frame clones and drops some. Clone size and the V and J calls come from that table; the DNA yielded D and trimming. The data show just over 300,000 clones, with roughly nine tenths seen just once and less than 2% held by the top ten. The source of this sequence is a woman in her 30s with COVID-19, enrolled during active disease. The sequenced sample consisted of peripheral blood.

The CDR3 loop is CASSQSTGKNTEAFF. CDR3 in DNA: TGTGCCAGCAGTCAATCGACAGGGAAGAACACTGAAGCTTTCTTT. The chain couples TRBV11-3 to TRBJ1-1, with TRBD1 matching over 7 bases. The CDR3 is made up of 15 amino acids. CDR1 is SGHNT and CDR2 is YENEEA in the germline V gene. V gave up 6 bases and J gave up 1 base; unmatched junction bases: 8. The full variable domain, rest sourced from reference TRBV11-3 and TRBJ1-1, is EAGVVQSPRYKIIEKKQPVAFWCNPISGHNTLYWYLQNLGQGPELLIRYENEEAVDDSQLPKDRFSAERLKGVDSTLKIQPAELGDSAVYLCASSQSTGKNTEAFFGQGTRLTVV.